These T cell receptor beta chains were read from a single sample in a study of post-analysis software for immune sequencing data. TCRdb itself ran the PCR reads through MiXCR, one entry per CDR3 protein. The sample yields roughly 410,000 distinct CDR3 sequences, roughly 38% seen once. The sequenced sample consisted of blood. The receptors were sampled from a girl between 5 and 17 years old with multiple sclerosis. Each CDR3 is given with its conserved first and last residue. Fields, in order: clone size, D gene, V gene, J gene, CDR3 protein, CDR3 DNA. A D gene is named only where the DNA matches it firmly. Where a row states a size, it is once, few, many or the class of an expanded clone; other rows omit it.

abundance: few
d_gene: .
v_gene: TRBV7-6
j_gene: TRBJ2-3
CDR3aa: CASSPEIQRTDTQYF
CDR3nt: TGTGCCAGCAGCCCCGAAATCCAGCGGACAGATACGCAGTATTTT

abundance: .
d_gene: .
v_gene: TRBV5-1
j_gene: TRBJ2-1
CDR3aa: CASSVWGQRLQFF
CDR3nt: TGCGCCAGCAGCGTCTGGGGGCAGCGTCTCCAGTTCTTC

abundance: .
d_gene: .
v_gene: TRBV6-6
j_gene: TRBJ2-3
CDR3aa: CASSYRDTDTRYF
CDR3nt: TGTGCCAGCAGTTACAGGGACACAGATACGCGGTATTTT

abundance: .
d_gene: TRBD1
v_gene: TRBV6-5
j_gene: TRBJ2-6
CDR3aa: CTSSYGAGGSAGANVLTF
CDR3nt: TGTACCAGCAGTTACGGGGCAGGGGGTTCTGCTGGGGCCAACGTCCTGACTTTC

abundance: .
d_gene: .
v_gene: TRBV5-6
j_gene: TRBJ1-1
CDR3aa: CASSPRRQLMTTFF
CDR3nt: TGTGCCAGCAGCCCGAGGAGGCAGCTTATGACTACTTTCTTT

abundance: .
d_gene: .
v_gene: TRBV5-6
j_gene: TRBJ1-2
CDR3aa: CASSESDWEGYTF
CDR3nt: TGTGCCAGCAGCGAGTCCGACTGGGAGGGCTACACCTTC

abundance: many
d_gene: TRBD1
v_gene: TRBV10-2
j_gene: TRBJ2-6
CDR3aa: CASSEFPGQGAGANVLTF
CDR3nt: TGCGCCAGCAGTGAGTTTCCGGGACAGGGAGCCGGGGCCAACGTCCTGACTTTC

abundance: few
d_gene: .
v_gene: TRBV7-6
j_gene: TRBJ2-1
CDR3aa: CASSLWSNLATSYNEQFF
CDR3nt: TGTGCCAGCAGCTTATGGAGTAACCTAGCGACCTCCTACAATGAGCAGTTCTTC

abundance: .
d_gene: TRBD2
v_gene: TRBV6-5
j_gene: TRBJ2-7
CDR3aa: CASSFLTSGTYEQYF
CDR3nt: TGTGCCAGCAGTTTTCTGACTAGCGGAACCTACGAGCAGTACTTC

abundance: few
d_gene: .
v_gene: TRBV4-3
j_gene: TRBJ2-3
CDR3aa: CASSQEGLVGTDTQYF
CDR3nt: TGCGCCAGCAGCCAAGAAGGTCTCGTGGGGACGGATACGCAGTATTTT

abundance: .
d_gene: .
v_gene: TRBV7-2
j_gene: TRBJ1-1
CDR3aa: CASSQKGTEAFF
CDR3nt: TGTGCCAGCAGCCAGAAGGGAACGGAAGCTTTCTTT

abundance: .
d_gene: .
v_gene: TRBV12-3/TRBV12-4
j_gene: TRBJ1-4
CDR3aa: CAGSWEGRGEKLFF
CDR3nt: TGTGCCGGCAGTTGGGAGGGGAGGGGTGAAAAACTGTTTTTT

abundance: few
d_gene: TRBD1
v_gene: TRBV11-2
j_gene: TRBJ2-7
CDR3aa: CASGAGTASSYEQYF
CDR3nt: TGTGCCAGCGGAGCCGGGACAGCCAGCTCCTACGAGCAGTACTTC

abundance: few
d_gene: .
v_gene: TRBV5-1
j_gene: TRBJ2-3
CDR3aa: CASSPRVSGPVTDTQYF
CDR3nt: TGCGCCAGCAGCCCCCGGGTAAGCGGGCCTGTAACAGATACGCAGTATTTT

abundance: few
d_gene: TRBD2
v_gene: TRBV20-1
j_gene: TRBJ2-5
CDR3aa: CSATPGTSGGRKGETQYF
CDR3nt: TGCAGTGCTACACCCGGGACTAGCGGGGGAAGGAAGGGAGAGACCCAGTACTTC

abundance: .
d_gene: TRBD1
v_gene: TRBV12-3/TRBV12-4
j_gene: TRBJ1-4
CDR3aa: CASRRTGFHEKLFF
CDR3nt: TGTGCCAGCAGGCGGACAGGGTTTCATGAAAAACTGTTTTTT

abundance: once
d_gene: TRBD1
v_gene: TRBV6-1
j_gene: TRBJ2-7
CDR3aa: CASSDPSVGTDYEQYF
CDR3nt: TGTGCCAGCAGTGACCCCTCTGTTGGGACAGATTACGAGCAGTACTTC

abundance: .
d_gene: .
v_gene: TRBV28
j_gene: TRBJ1-5
CDR3aa: CASSLSPGYGQPQHF
CDR3nt: TGTGCCAGCAGTTTATCGCCAGGGTATGGGCAGCCCCAGCATTTT